Each of the 22 T cell receptor beta chains below was sequenced from the same sample in a study of CD8+CD57+ T cells in acquired aplastic anemia. By flow cytometry, patients selected for sequencing had shown an expansion of CD8+CD57+ cells. Genomic DNA constituted the template upon which TCR beta VDJ and CDR3 profiling was performed. TCRdb re-analysed the reads in MiXCR, keeping a single row per CDR3 protein. The profile shows roughly 250,000 distinct CDR3 sequences, around half of them singletons. The sequencing input was sorted CD4+, CD8+, or CD8+CD57+ T cells (not recorded which) from PBMCs. The receptors shown here come from a human donor with aplastic anemia.

This chain connects TRBV7-2 to TRBJ2-1; D tentatively reads TRBD1 or TRBD2 (5 bases each). Trimming removed 5 bases at V and 15 bases at J, with 23 bases between. Germline V gene lookup returns CDR1 SGHTA and CDR2 FQGNSA. CDR3 length: 14 amino acids. In DNA form, the CDR3 reads TGTGCCAGCAGCACCGGACCCGGGGCGGCACGGCGGTTCTTC. Amino acids: CASSTGPGAARRFF.

The gene calls are TRBV7-6 and TRBJ2-3; D is unclear. The V gene lost 2 bases and the J gene lost 7 bases, with 7 bases spanning the gap. The CDR3 is made up of 12 amino acids. CDR1 is SGHVS, CDR2 FNYEAQ, per germline. The CDR3 reads CASSLWSNTQYF. The CDR3 DNA reads TGTGCCAGCAGCTTATGGAGCAATACGCAGTATTTT.

This clonotype has a count of ten or more. The chain couples TRBV6-4 to TRBJ2-2, with 12 nucleotides matching TRBD2. The length of the CDR3 is 16 residues. Germline trimming cut 5 bases from V and 4 bases from J; bases unmatched to any gene: 5. The germline V gene encodes CDR1 MRHNA and CDR2 SNTAGT. The chain's CDR3 is CASSSTSGSLTGELFF. In DNA, the CDR3 is TGTGCCAGCAGTTCGACTAGCGGGAGTCTCACCGGGGAGCTGTTTTTT.

The chain employs TRBV28 and TRBJ2-2; the match to TRBD2 covers 7 bases. V was clipped by 7 bases and J by 4 bases; unmatched bases: 9. This CDR3 comprises 15 residues. Germline V gene data show CDR1 as MDHEN and CDR2 as SYDVKM. The CDR3 spells CASTKGAGRTGELFF. For the CDR3, the DNA is TGTGCCAGCACTAAGGGAGCGGGGCGCACCGGGGAGCTGTTTTTT.

The V call is TRBV2, the J call TRBJ1-2, with 8 bases that match TRBD1. This CDR3 comprises 15 residues. V lost 2 bases and J lost 5; bases outside the gene matches: 7. Germline CDR1 SNHLY, CDR2 FYNNEI. CDR3 in DNA: TGTGCCAGCAGTGAACGACAGGGGATGCGATATGGCTACACCTTC. Protein sequence: CASSERQGMRYGYTF.

This clonotype was counted at least ten times. The CDR3, as DNA: TGCGCCAGCAGCCAAGGGACAGGTCGAGATACGCAGTATTTT. Protein: CASSQGTGRDTQYF. This rearrangement joins TRBV4-1 to TRBJ2-3, with 7 bases aligning to TRBD1. The CDR3 totals 14 residues. The J segment lost 5 bases and the V segment lost 1 base, leaving 3 bases of the junction unmatched. Germline V gene sequence: CDR1 MGHRA, CDR2 YSYEKL.

With respect to this clonotype: Because it lacks the conserved phenylalanine or tryptophan at the end, this CDR3 is likely a read error. V and J are TRBV7-9 and TRBJ2-7; D remains unclear. The CDR3 is 13 amino acids. Per germline, CDR1 SEHNR and CDR2 FQNEAQ (reference sequence). CDR3 loop: CASSLSRSYEQYL. The DNA for the CDR3 is TGTGCTAGCAGCTTAAGTCGCTCCTACGAGCAGTACCTC.

The chain has TRBV27 and TRBJ1-6; a weak D match, TRBD1 (5 bases). V was shortened by 1 base and J by 3 bases, with 19 bases between the two germline ends. This CDR3 has 19 residues. CDR1 is MNHEY, CDR2 SMNVEV, per germline (reference sequence). CDR3 loop: CASSLFWGVGEYYNSPLHF. CDR3 nucleotides: TGTGCCAGCAGTTTATTTTGGGGGGTGGGTGAATACTATAATTCACCCCTCCACTTT.

The chain uses TRBV9 and TRBJ1-6; tentatively, D is TRBD1 (5 bases). The germline V gene has CDR1 SGDLS and CDR2 YYNGEE. The V end was cut by 3 bases, the J end by 7 bases, with 11 bases between. CDR3 length: 14 residues. The CDR3 here is CASSASGNNSPLHF. The CDR3 coding sequence is TGTGCCAGCAGCGCCTCAGGGAACAATTCACCCCTCCACTTT.

This clonotype was picked up one time. The CDR3 DNA sequence: TGTGCCAGCAGCTTATATGTGGGACGGGGCGGCCACAATGAGACCCAGTACTTC. As protein: CASSLYVGRGGHNETQYF. The rearrangement uses TRBV7-6 and TRBJ2-5; D could derive from TRBD1 or TRBD2 (5 bases each). From germline, CDR1 is SGHVS and CDR2 FNYEAQ. V lost 2 bases, J lost 5 bases, and 24 bases lay in between. The CDR3 spans 18 residues.

This clonotype was found a few times. A much larger clonotype is one base distant, so this may be a read error. The chain is built from TRBV7-8 and TRBJ1-3; TRBD1 aligns across 8 bases. Germline V gene data show CDR1 as SGHVS and CDR2 as FQNEAQ. The CDR3 has 15 residues. CDR3: CASSQDRGAGDTIYF. CDR3 coding DNA: TGCGCCAGCAGCCAAGACAGGGGTGCGGGAGACACCATATATTTT.

The chain uses TRBV7-8 and TRBJ1-1; no definite D call. The germline V gene encodes CDR1 SGHVS and CDR2 FQNEAQ. The germline V and J ends were trimmed by 8 bases and 3 bases, with 16 bases remaining between them. The CDR3 covers 14 residues. CDR3 coding DNA: TGTGCCAGCTCACTCCTAGGGATGGACACTGAAGCTTTCTTT. Its translation: CASSLLGMDTEAFF.

Written as DNA, the CDR3 is TGTGCCAGCAGCTCCCTGGAGGCGCTAGCGGGGGGGCCGGCCAAAAACATTCAGTACTTC. Amino acids: CASSSLEALAGGPAKNIQYF. The chain is built from TRBV7-2 and TRBJ2-4; 12 nucleotides agree with TRBD2. This CDR3 spans 20 amino acids. The germline V gene encodes CDR1 SGHTA and CDR2 FQGNSA. J was trimmed by 1 base and V by 4 bases; bases with no gene match: 14. The complete variable domain, with remaining parts taken from reference TRBV7-2 and TRBJ2-4, reads GAGVSQSPSNKVTEKGKDVELRCDPISGHTALYWYRQSLGQGLEFLIYFQGNSAPDKSGLPSDRFSAERTGGSVSTLTIQRTQQEDSAVYLCASSSLEALAGGPAKNIQYFGAGTRLSVL.

As to this clonotype: One end of the junction fails to match germline, which may point to a read error. This sequence joins TRBV5-1 and TRBJ1-2; no reliable D call. Germline V CDR1 and CDR2: SGHRS, YFSETQ. The CDR3 extends over 12 amino acids. The CDR3 here is CASSYGAYGYTF. The CDR3 region has the DNA TGTGCCAGCAGCTATGGTGCCTATGGCTACACCTTC.

V gene TRBV7-9 combines with J gene TRBJ1-2; 7 positions agree with TRBD1. The CDR3 covers 15 residues. Looked up from germline, CDR1 is SEHNR and CDR2 is FQNEAQ (reference sequence). V dropped 5 bases and J dropped 4; count of bases not matched to a gene: 10. CDR3 nucleotide sequence: TGTGCCAGCAGCCAAGCGTCAGGGGGGTTCTATGGCTACACCTTC. Translated: CASSQASGGFYGYTF.

DNA for the CDR3: TGTGCCAGTAGTATAGTACCCTCCTACGAGCAGTACTTC. It is translated as CASSIVPSYEQYF. The V gene is TRBV19, the J gene TRBJ2-7; D is unclear. This CDR3 is 13 amino acids long. V lost 1 base to trimming and J lost 0 bases, with 4 bases between them. Germline V gene lookup returns CDR1 LNHDA and CDR2 SQIVND (reference sequence).

The chain links TRBV4-2 to TRBJ2-1, with 9 bases identical to TRBD2. The CDR3 runs 15 residues. Trimming at V came to 1 base and at J to 4 bases, leaving 2 bases not matched to a gene. Germline V gene lookup returns CDR1 LGHNA and CDR2 YNFKEQ. Here the CDR3 reads CASSQVAGGYNEQFF. The CDR3 region has the DNA TGTGCCAGCAGCCAAGTGGCGGGGGGGTACAATGAGCAGTTCTTC.

This clonotype appeared many times. The chain uses TRBV15 and TRBJ2-7; D is ambiguous. The CDR3 is 15 amino acids. Trimming shortened V by 0 bases and J by 2 bases, and 11 bases separated the two germline ends. Looked up from germline, CDR1 is LNHNV and CDR2 is YYDKDF (reference sequence). CDR3 in amino acids: CATSREFGSPYEQYF. CDR3 coding DNA: TGTGCCACCAGCAGAGAATTTGGCAGTCCCTACGAGCAGTACTTC.

Note on this clonotype: One end of the junction fails to match germline, which may point to a read error. The V gene is TRBV7-9, the J gene TRBJ2-7; 14 bases align to TRBD2. Germline V CDR1 and CDR2: SEHNR, FQNEAQ (reference sequence). The CDR3 is made up of 15 amino acids. CDR3 region: CASSPGLAGVNEQYF. CDR3 sequence (DNA): TGCGCCAGCAGCCCGGGACTAGCGGGAGTCAACGAGCAGTACTTC. Full variable domain (rest looked up from reference TRBV7-9 and TRBJ2-7): DTGVSQNPRHKITKRGQNVTFRCDPISEHNRLYWYRQTLGQGPEFLTYFQNEAQLEKSRLLSDRFSAERPKGSFSTLEIQRTEQGDSAMYLCASSPGLAGVNEQYFGPGTRLTVT.

This clonotype is classed as medium-sized. This chain uses TRBV11-2 with TRBJ2-3, with D unclear. V was pared by 3 bases and J by 4 bases, with 11 bases between. Germline V gene lookup returns CDR1 SGHAT and CDR2 FQNNGV. The CDR3 totals 14 residues. CDR3 nucleotide sequence: TGTGCCAGCAGCTTTTGGGGTGCTGCAGATACGCAGTATTTT. The encoded protein is CASSFWGAADTQYF.

Points on this clonotype: Just one base apart from a much larger clone, this may be a read error. This sequence joins TRBV7-3 and TRBJ1-5; D may be TRBD1 (5 bases). In germline, CDR1 is SGHTA, CDR2 FQGTGA. The length of the CDR3 is 13 residues. For the CDR3, the DNA is TGTGCCCGAACCCCCGGGGGGAGTCAGCTCCAGCATTTT. Encoded protein: CARTPGGSQLQHF.

The chain uses TRBV2 and TRBJ2-7; D is unresolved. This CDR3 contains 14 residues. The germline CDR1 and CDR2 sequences are SNHLY and FYNNEI. V lost 6 bases and J lost 5, with 17 bases in between. In nucleotides, the CDR3 is TGTGCCAGCAGGAAAACTAACGTGGCAGACGAGCAGTACTTC. It yields the protein CASRKTNVADEQYF.